The TCR beta chain under discussion was sequenced for a study of shared clonotypes between healthy human individuals. Researchers ran the assay at a deep level. Profiling relied on immunoSEQ multiplex PCR, and the TCRdb table lists in-frame clones only, not all of them. The profile shows some 980,000 clones, more than 75% of them singletons. This CDR3 has 17 residues. The V gene end was trimmed by 0 bases and the J gene end by 6 bases; junction bases not matched to a gene: 5. Germline V gene data show CDR1 as LGHNA and CDR2 as YSLEER. Note on this clone: As yet, its antigen is unknown.

Study-level points and caveats: Across a few donors, naive CD4 shared around 5.3%, naive CD8 around 4%, memory CD4 roughly 2.4%, memory CD8 0.4% to 0.5%.

Donors, healthy HIV-negative adults, lacked recent acute infections or vaccinations. Every donor was a Caucasian adult from Nashville, Tennessee. The clonotype comes from a man aged 18 to 30 in good health. Sequencing used memory CD4+ T cells sorted from blood. Subset specified: CD45RA-negative fraction. The rearrangement joins TRBV4-3 to TRBJ2-1, with 13 positions matching TRBD2. The CDR3: CASSQDIGLAGVNEQFF. CDR3 nucleotide sequence: TGCGCCAGCAGCCAAGATATAGGACTAGCGGGGGTCAATGAGCAGTTCTTC.